The present T cell receptor beta chain was sequenced within a study of T cell responses to AZD1222 COVID-19 vaccine. Assay used: immunoSEQ multiplex PCR; TCRdb lists only in-frame clones, some missing. This table holds roughly 200,000 clones, about 91% found once. The CDR3 is made up of 13 amino acids. The germline V gene has CDR1 SGHRS and CDR2 YFSETQ. Germline trimming cut 3 bases from V and 6 bases from J; bases unmatched to any gene: 4. The V gene is TRBV5-1, the J gene TRBJ1-2, with 8 bases identical to TRBD1. The starting material was peripheral blood, obtained on day 0 of AZD1222 vaccination. This sequence originates from an adult in good health. The DNA for the CDR3 is TGCGCCAGCAGCTCCGGACAGGGTGATGGCTACACCTTC. Translation: CASSSGQGDGYTF. The variable domain in full, with the rest retrieved from reference TRBV5-1 and TRBJ1-2, is KAGVTQTPRYLIKTRGQQVTLSCSPISGHRSVSWYQQTPGQGLQFLFEYFSETQRNKGNFPGRFSGRQFSNSRSEMNVSTLELGDSALYLCASSSGQGDGYTFGSGTRLTVV.